Listed below are T cell receptor beta chains from one sample, sequenced in a study of T cells in Graves' hyperthyroidism and ophthalmopathy. From the multiplex PCR reads, TCRdb called clonotypes with MiXCR, one entry per CDR3 protein. The sample shows about 530,000 distinct CDR3 sequences, approximately 17% of them seen only once. The sample was blood. The receptors were gathered from a woman aged 18 to 35 with Graves' ophthalmopathy. The CDR3 runs from the conserved cysteine through the conserved F or W. D genes are given only for firm matches. Some rows have no size entry. The others give once, few or many, or a class for an expanded clone.

J gene: TRBJ2-7
D gene: TRBD1
V gene: TRBV5-5
clone size: -
CDR3 protein: CASSLVGQGFYEQYF
CDR3 DNA: TGTGCCAGCAGCTTGGTGGGACAGGGTTTCTACGAGCAGTACTTC

J gene: TRBJ2-5
D gene: -
V gene: TRBV6-1
clone size: -
CDR3 protein: CASGNGDFEETQYF
CDR3 DNA: TGTGCCAGCGGAAACGGCGATTTCGAAGAGACCCAGTACTTC

J gene: TRBJ2-3
D gene: TRBD2
V gene: TRBV20-1
clone size: few
CDR3 protein: CTAWRGGRTDTQYF
CDR3 DNA: TGCACCGCCTGGCGGGGGGGCCGGACAGATACGCAGTATTTT

J gene: TRBJ2-7
D gene: TRBD2
V gene: TRBV11-2
clone size: -
CDR3 protein: CASRLRLAEFSEQYF
CDR3 DNA: TGTGCCAGCAGACTCCGACTAGCGGAATTCTCCGAGCAGTACTTC

J gene: TRBJ1-1
D gene: -
V gene: TRBV7-9
clone size: few
CDR3 protein: CASRLAGKAEAFF
CDR3 DNA: TGTGCCAGCAGGTTGGCAGGAAAGGCTGAAGCTTTCTTT

J gene: TRBJ2-2
D gene: TRBD2
V gene: TRBV7-3
clone size: few
CDR3 protein: CASSAAGVDTGELFF
CDR3 DNA: TGTGCCAGCAGCGCAGCGGGAGTAGACACCGGGGAGCTGTTTTTT

J gene: TRBJ1-1
D gene: -
V gene: TRBV5-6
clone size: many
CDR3 protein: CASSPSFPSGSFF
CDR3 DNA: TGTGCCAGCAGCCCCTCGTTTCCATCGGGGTCTTTCTTT

J gene: TRBJ2-1
D gene: TRBD2
V gene: TRBV4-1
clone size: few
CDR3 protein: CASSPERGTDEQFF
CDR3 DNA: TGCGCCAGCAGCCCCGAGCGGGGGACGGATGAGCAGTTCTTC

J gene: TRBJ1-4
D gene: TRBD1
V gene: TRBV10-1
clone size: -
CDR3 protein: CASQGQGFASSNEKLFF
CDR3 DNA: TGCGCCAGTCAAGGACAGGGGTTTGCATCTTCTAATGAAAAACTGTTTTTT

J gene: TRBJ1-6
D gene: TRBD1
V gene: TRBV28
clone size: -
CDR3 protein: CASSSGGRLSPLHF
CDR3 DNA: TGTGCCAGCAGTTCAGGGGGAAGGTTATCACCCCTCCACTTT

J gene: TRBJ1-2
D gene: -
V gene: TRBV5-4
clone size: -
CDR3 protein: CASSLPTGGNYGYTF
CDR3 DNA: TGTGCCAGCAGCTTGCCTACGGGGGGTAACTATGGCTACACCTTC